This T cell receptor beta chain was recovered during a study of T cells in Graves' hyperthyroidism and ophthalmopathy (dated by TCRdb to 2018 to 2020). With regard to the full study: Peripheral blood samples were taken at initial diagnosis, before any treatment was given. To identify TCR V-J signatures that set the groups apart, the researchers used a discovery cohort of 100 patients, made up of some 41 with Graves' ophthalmopathy and about 60 with stable Graves' hyperthyroidism. Whether ophthalmopathy could be predicted prospectively was tested in an independent validation cohort made up of 18 to 20 hyperthyroidism patients plus 17 patients who later progressed to ophthalmopathy. The 75 to 100 discovery patients were randomly divided into training and test sets at a 7:3 ratio. Thyroid tissue and blood T-cell repertoires from several Graves' hyperthyroidism patients were also compared in the study. After blood sampling, hyperthyroidism patients were treated with methimazole at a starting dose of 30 mg daily, and ophthalmopathy patients were treated with high-dose intravenous methylprednisolone. The paper reports TCR Vbeta CDR3 sequencing of fewer than 150 peripheral blood samples: 43 ophthalmopathy, about 75 hyperthyroidism and around 17 progressor patients. Beyond this particular receptor, the publication reports: No statistical method was used to fix the sample size in advance, and group allocation was not hidden from the investigators. Most expanded thyroid clonotypes (frequency above 0.001) were also found in blood, which suggests that blood repertoires may mirror thyroid immune responses. Ophthalmopathy was separated from stable hyperthyroidism by a 13 V-J signature model, with roughly 88% sensitivity and just over 81% specificity obtained in cross-validation and 80%/75% obtained in testing. During validation, the model predicted progression to ophthalmopathy a median of approximately six months ahead of onset, with around 71% sensitivity and 72.22% specificity.

V is trimmed back by 10 bases and J by 2 bases, and the junction contains 11 bases that no gene match accounts for. CDR1 LNHDA and CDR2 SQIVND are derived from the germline V gene (reference sequence). The CDR3 runs 16 residues from the cysteine to the phenylalanine. Only CDR3 DNA is held: 48 bases, read in frame from base 1. Stable Graves' hyperthyroidism was defined as the absence of progression to ophthalmopathy over 18 months of follow-up. Hyperthyroidism patients were newly diagnosed, had a disease duration of under 2 months, and were aged 18 to 65 years. Exclusion was applied to patients with uncontrolled infections, other autoimmune diseases, pregnancy or lactation. Diagnoses relied on clinical symptoms, serum thyroxine and TRAb, thyroid ultrasound and orbital computed tomography. PBMCs were separated from roughly 10 ml of fresh peripheral blood using Ficoll-Paque density gradient centrifugation. Total RNA was extracted with Trizol reagent, and quality was checked on an Agilent 2100 Bioanalyzer.

On this clonotype: There is no known antigen for this receptor. One base away there is no much larger clone; base qualities are not given.

The TCR beta CDR3 regions were amplified from RNA transcripts. The TCR CDR3 was subjected to a first round of RT-PCR using the HTBI primer set and the Qiagen OneStep RT-PCR kit. The libraries were constructed in a second round of multiplex PCR and then size-selected and purified. Paired-end sequencing of the libraries was performed with 100 bp reads on an Illumina HiSeq2000. Turning to the authors' computational methods: SOAPnuke was used to process the raw data, removing reads that contained adapters or uncalled bases, had a mean Phred below 15, or lacked an exact match to the constant primer or identifier. High-quality paired reads were merged using COPE v1.2.5, and each unique nucleotide sequence was defined as a clonotype. Clonotypes were aligned to IMGT TRBV, TRBD and TRBJ reference segments using MiTCR v1.1. The analysis was restricted to V-J combinations with a frequency above 0.0001, which together covered over 99% of the repertoires. The TCS score was defined as the ratio of F50 (clonal expansion) to E x V (chaos), calculated using BLOSUM62-based TCRdist between CDR3 peptides within each V-J. Welch's t-statistics and random forest reduced fewer than 600 V-J features to 10 to 15, which were used in a naive Bayes classifier (R e1071). The raw public reads went through TCRdb reprocessing: fastp at Q25, MiXCR clone calling, in-frame beta chains kept. Each entry merges the rows of one CDR3 protein and shows their most common DNA and genes. What appears here as the V and J calls and clone size reflects TCRdb's work, not the paper's. For this sample there are roughly 630,000 distinct CDR3 sequences; 15% to 18% appear just once. The top ten clonotypes cover around 7.3% of the sample.

The specimen sequenced was blood. The rearrangement combines TRBV19 with TRBJ2-6; 7 middle bases align to TRBD1. This clonotype originated in a woman in her thirties with Graves' hyperthyroidism. The nucleotides are TGTGCCACCGCACGGGGAGACAGGGCTGGGGCCAACGTCCTGACTTTC. This gives the protein CATARGDRAGANVLTF.